These T cell receptor beta chains were read from a single sample in a study of healthy donors' naive CD4 and CD8 T cells. TCRdb passed the reads through MiXCR, listing each CDR3 protein once. The top ten hold 2.3% of the sample, which has about 180,000 distinct CDR3 sequences, around 80% seen once. What was sequenced was naive CD4+ and CD8+ T cells sorted from blood, pooled from several donors. The receptors were sampled from a pool of human donors in good health; the sample pools cells from several healthy donors. Each CDR3 is given with its conserved first and last residue. Fields, in order: clone size, V gene, D gene, CDR3 length, J gene, CDR3 protein, CDR3 DNA. A D gene is named only where the DNA matches it firmly. Size is omitted from some rows. Given values are once, few, many or a class for expanded clones.

abundance: few; v_gene: TRBV29-1; d_gene: TRBD1; len: 15; j_gene: TRBJ1-2; CDR3aa: CSASLGQGANYGYTF; CDR3nt: TGCAGCGCTAGCCTCGGACAGGGGGCCAACTATGGCTACACCTTC
abundance: NA; v_gene: TRBV29-1; d_gene: NA; len: 14; j_gene: TRBJ2-1; CDR3aa: CSVVSQGSYNEQFF; CDR3nt: TGCAGCGTTGTCTCACAGGGATCTTACAATGAGCAGTTCTTC
abundance: NA; v_gene: TRBV6-5; d_gene: TRBD1; len: 14; j_gene: TRBJ1-6; CDR3aa: CASSRDRVGSPLHF; CDR3nt: TGTGCCAGCAGCCGGGACAGGGTCGGCTCACCCCTCCACTTT
abundance: NA; v_gene: TRBV7-6; d_gene: NA; len: 17; j_gene: TRBJ2-7; CDR3aa: CASSLKVKGPISYEQYF; CDR3nt: TGTGCCAGCAGCTTAAAGGTTAAGGGTCCCATCTCCTACGAGCAGTACTTC
abundance: NA; v_gene: TRBV29-1; d_gene: TRBD2; len: 14; j_gene: TRBJ2-7; CDR3aa: CSVGKGLAAYEQYF; CDR3nt: TGCAGCGTTGGCAAGGGACTAGCGGCTTACGAGCAGTACTTC
abundance: once; v_gene: TRBV7-2; d_gene: TRBD2; len: 15; j_gene: TRBJ2-7; CDR3aa: CASSLRVAGTYEQYF; CDR3nt: TGTGCCAGCAGCTTACGGGTAGCGGGTACCTACGAGCAGTACTTC
abundance: NA; v_gene: TRBV23-1; d_gene: NA; len: 14; j_gene: TRBJ2-3; CDR3aa: CASSFPTATDTQYF; CDR3nt: TGCGCCAGCAGCTTTCCGACAGCCACAGATACGCAGTATTTT
abundance: NA; v_gene: TRBV6-2/TRBV6-3; d_gene: NA; len: 13; j_gene: TRBJ2-1; CDR3aa: CASSYGPYNEQFF; CDR3nt: TGTGCCAGCAGTTACGGTCCCTACAATGAGCAGTTCTTC
abundance: NA; v_gene: TRBV6-5; d_gene: TRBD1; len: 15; j_gene: TRBJ2-1; CDR3aa: CASSYSGTGNNEQFF; CDR3nt: TGTGCCAGCAGTTACTCTGGGACAGGGAACAATGAGCAGTTCTTC
abundance: NA; v_gene: TRBV29-1; d_gene: NA; len: 14; j_gene: TRBJ2-1; CDR3aa: CSVVTGTVYNEQFF; CDR3nt: TGCAGCGTTGTAACCGGGACCGTTTACAATGAGCAGTTCTTC
abundance: NA; v_gene: TRBV19; d_gene: NA; len: 14; j_gene: TRBJ2-5; CDR3aa: CASTPRGEAKTQYF; CDR3nt: TGTGCCAGTACCCCACGAGGGGAAGCCAAGACCCAGTACTTC
abundance: NA; v_gene: TRBV11-2; d_gene: TRBD1; len: 15; j_gene: TRBJ2-1; CDR3aa: CASSSGPGTGSNGLF; CDR3nt: TGTGCCAGCAGCTCTGGTCCCGGGACAGGGTCCAATGGCCTCTTC
abundance: NA; v_gene: TRBV6-5; d_gene: TRBD1; len: 16; j_gene: TRBJ1-3; CDR3aa: CASSYSNRGPGNTIYF; CDR3nt: TGTGCCAGCAGTTATTCCAACAGGGGGCCAGGAAACACCATATATTTT
abundance: once; v_gene: TRBV29-1; d_gene: NA; len: 14; j_gene: TRBJ1-1; CDR3aa: CSVFAAGTHTEAFF; CDR3nt: TGCAGCGTTTTCGCCGCGGGCACCCACACTGAAGCTTTCTTT
abundance: NA; v_gene: TRBV29-1; d_gene: NA; len: 14; j_gene: TRBJ1-2; CDR3aa: CSVEDRQNNYGYTF; CDR3nt: TGCAGCGTTGAGGACCGTCAGAATAACTATGGCTACACCTTC
abundance: NA; v_gene: TRBV28; d_gene: TRBD1; len: 15; j_gene: TRBJ1-3; CDR3aa: CASSPDRACGNTIYF; CDR3nt: TGTGCCAGCAGCCCGGACAGGGCGTGCGGAAACACCATATATTTT
abundance: NA; v_gene: TRBV30; d_gene: TRBD1; len: 14; j_gene: TRBJ1-1; CDR3aa: CAWSGQGIGTEAFF; CDR3nt: TGTGCCTGGAGTGGACAGGGGATAGGCACTGAAGCTTTCTTT
abundance: once; v_gene: TRBV4-2; d_gene: TRBD2; len: 18; j_gene: TRBJ2-1; CDR3aa: CASSQATGLAGGFGEQFF; CDR3nt: TGTGCCAGCAGCCAAGCAACTGGATTAGCGGGTGGTTTCGGTGAGCAGTTCTTC
abundance: NA; v_gene: TRBV15; d_gene: TRBD1; len: 15; j_gene: TRBJ2-7; CDR3aa: CATSREGTGYYEQYF; CDR3nt: TGTGCCACCAGCAGAGAGGGGACAGGGTACTACGAGCAGTACTTC
abundance: NA; v_gene: TRBV5-6; d_gene: TRBD2; len: 18; j_gene: TRBJ2-1; CDR3aa: CASSSGLAGASSYNEQFF; CDR3nt: TGTGCCAGCAGCTCGGGACTAGCGGGGGCCAGCTCCTACAATGAGCAGTTCTTC
abundance: few; v_gene: TRBV19; d_gene: NA; len: 14; j_gene: TRBJ2-7; CDR3aa: CASSMAGGTYEQYF; CDR3nt: TGTGCCAGTAGTATGGCTGGTGGAACCTACGAGCAGTACTTC
abundance: NA; v_gene: TRBV27; d_gene: NA; len: 14; j_gene: TRBJ2-7; CDR3aa: CASRSGGGLYEQYF; CDR3nt: TGTGCCAGCAGATCTGGAGGGGGCCTCTACGAGCAGTACTTC
abundance: few; v_gene: TRBV19; d_gene: NA; len: 12; j_gene: TRBJ2-1; CDR3aa: CASSLTGSEQFF; CDR3nt: TGTGCCAGTAGTCTCACAGGGTCCGAGCAGTTCTTC
abundance: once; v_gene: TRBV29-1; d_gene: NA; len: 13; j_gene: TRBJ2-3; CDR3aa: CSDTSRDTDTQYF; CDR3nt: TGCAGCGACACGAGCCGGGACACAGATACGCAGTATTTT
abundance: NA; v_gene: TRBV30; d_gene: NA; len: 13; j_gene: TRBJ1-2; CDR3aa: CAWLGGEGTGYTF; CDR3nt: TGTGCCTGGCTCGGGGGCGAAGGTACCGGCTACACCTTC
abundance: NA; v_gene: TRBV13; d_gene: NA; len: 18; j_gene: TRBJ1-2; CDR3aa: CASSFSTADLYANYGYTF; CDR3nt: TGTGCCAGCAGCTTCTCTACAGCCGACTTGTACGCTAACTATGGCTACACCTTC
abundance: NA; v_gene: TRBV19; d_gene: NA; len: 18; j_gene: TRBJ2-5; CDR3aa: CASSSPASGNPPQETQYF; CDR3nt: TGTGCCAGTAGTAGCCCCGCGTCGGGGAACCCTCCCCAAGAGACCCAGTACTTC
abundance: NA; v_gene: TRBV7-9; d_gene: NA; len: 12; j_gene: TRBJ1-2; CDR3aa: CASSLDEVGYTF; CDR3nt: TGTGCCAGCAGCTTAGACGAGGTCGGCTACACCTTC
abundance: once; v_gene: TRBV29-1; d_gene: TRBD2; len: 14; j_gene: TRBJ2-1; CDR3aa: CSVDARGRTDEQFF; CDR3nt: TGCAGCGTTGATGCGCGGGGGAGAACAGATGAGCAGTTCTTC
abundance: NA; v_gene: TRBV29-1; d_gene: NA; len: 12; j_gene: TRBJ2-7; CDR3aa: CSVELSRDSMYF; CDR3nt: TGCAGCGTTGAACTATCGCGAGACTCAATGTACTTC
abundance: once; v_gene: TRBV29-1; d_gene: NA; len: 12; j_gene: TRBJ2-1; CDR3aa: CSVEDGEDEQFF; CDR3nt: TGCAGCGTTGAAGATGGAGAAGACGAGCAGTTCTTC
abundance: few; v_gene: TRBV29-1; d_gene: TRBD1; len: 15; j_gene: TRBJ1-1; CDR3aa: CSVDLPGGPGTEAFF; CDR3nt: TGCAGCGTTGACCTGCCAGGGGGCCCGGGTACTGAAGCTTTCTTT
abundance: NA; v_gene: TRBV6-6; d_gene: NA; len: 13; j_gene: TRBJ1-3; CDR3aa: CASSPDGGNTIYF; CDR3nt: TGTGCCAGCAGTCCTGACGGTGGAAACACCATATATTTT
abundance: NA; v_gene: TRBV27; d_gene: NA; len: 13; j_gene: TRBJ2-5; CDR3aa: CASRGSWGETQYF; CDR3nt: TGTGCCAGCAGAGGTAGCTGGGGGGAGACCCAGTACTTC
abundance: NA; v_gene: TRBV29-1; d_gene: TRBD1; len: 13; j_gene: TRBJ2-3; CDR3aa: CSVGQGRTDTQYF; CDR3nt: TGCAGCGTAGGACAGGGGCGCACAGATACGCAGTATTTT
abundance: NA; v_gene: TRBV5-1; d_gene: NA; len: 16; j_gene: TRBJ1-1; CDR3aa: CASSFKGFTGNTEAFF; CDR3nt: TGCGCCAGCAGCTTTAAGGGATTTACAGGGAACACTGAAGCTTTCTTT
abundance: NA; v_gene: TRBV29-1; d_gene: NA; len: 12; j_gene: TRBJ2-5; CDR3aa: CSVARQLETQYF; CDR3nt: TGCAGCGTTGCCCGACAGTTAGAGACCCAGTACTTC
abundance: NA; v_gene: TRBV29-1; d_gene: NA; len: 14; j_gene: TRBJ2-1; CDR3aa: CSVGGYGLTNEQFF; CDR3nt: TGCAGCGTTGGTGGCTATGGACTAACCAATGAGCAGTTCTTC
abundance: NA; v_gene: TRBV6-5; d_gene: NA; len: 11; j_gene: TRBJ2-1; CDR3aa: CASSYNDEQFF; CDR3nt: TGTGCCAGCAGTTACAATGATGAGCAGTTCTTC
abundance: few; v_gene: TRBV29-1; d_gene: TRBD2; len: 16; j_gene: TRBJ2-7; CDR3aa: CSVELRASGDSYEQYF; CDR3nt: TGCAGCGTTGAACTAAGGGCTAGCGGAGACTCCTACGAGCAGTACTTC
abundance: NA; v_gene: TRBV6-5; d_gene: TRBD1; len: 14; j_gene: TRBJ2-2; CDR3aa: CASNYRGPTGELFF; CDR3nt: TGTGCCAGCAACTACAGGGGGCCCACCGGGGAGCTGTTTTTT
abundance: NA; v_gene: TRBV10-3; d_gene: TRBD2; len: 16; j_gene: TRBJ2-5; CDR3aa: CAISETPSGMRETQYF; CDR3nt: TGTGCCATCAGTGAGACACCTAGCGGGATGAGGGAGACCCAGTACTTC
abundance: once; v_gene: TRBV5-6; d_gene: NA; len: 12; j_gene: TRBJ2-3; CDR3aa: CASSRPPDTQYF; CDR3nt: TGTGCCAGCAGCCGCCCGCCAGATACGCAGTATTTT
abundance: NA; v_gene: TRBV6-5; d_gene: NA; len: 15; j_gene: TRBJ2-7; CDR3aa: CASSSYFQGQYEQYF; CDR3nt: TGTGCCAGCAGCTCTTACTTCCAGGGCCAATACGAGCAGTACTTC
abundance: NA; v_gene: TRBV6-5; d_gene: NA; len: 15; j_gene: TRBJ2-6; CDR3aa: CASSLTGPGANVLTF; CDR3nt: TGTGCCAGCAGCCTCACAGGCCCTGGGGCCAACGTCCTGACTTTC
abundance: NA; v_gene: TRBV5-1; d_gene: TRBD1; len: 15; j_gene: TRBJ2-2; CDR3aa: CASSSPDRDAGELFF; CDR3nt: TGCGCCAGCAGCTCCCCAGACAGGGATGCCGGGGAGCTGTTTTTT
abundance: NA; v_gene: TRBV6-5; d_gene: TRBD2; len: 17; j_gene: TRBJ2-3; CDR3aa: CASSYFGASGSTDTQYF; CDR3nt: TGTGCCAGCAGTTACTTCGGTGCTAGCGGAAGCACAGATACGCAGTATTTT
abundance: NA; v_gene: TRBV29-1; d_gene: TRBD2; len: 17; j_gene: TRBJ2-2; CDR3aa: CSVGWLAGGPNAGELFF; CDR3nt: TGCAGCGTTGGATGGCTAGCGGGAGGGCCGAACGCCGGGGAGCTGTTTTTT
abundance: NA; v_gene: TRBV27; d_gene: TRBD2; len: 14; j_gene: TRBJ2-5; CDR3aa: CASSLGTSGGTQYF; CDR3nt: TGTGCCAGCAGTTTAGGGACTAGCGGGGGAACCCAGTACTTC
abundance: NA; v_gene: TRBV6-1; d_gene: TRBD1; len: 17; j_gene: TRBJ2-7; CDR3aa: CASSEGGWGQGPYEQYF; CDR3nt: TGTGCCAGCAGTGAAGGCGGTTGGGGACAGGGGCCCTACGAGCAGTACTTC
abundance: few; v_gene: TRBV27; d_gene: TRBD1; len: 15; j_gene: TRBJ1-5; CDR3aa: CASSLSTGLGQPQHF; CDR3nt: TGTGCCAGCAGTTTATCGACAGGGCTGGGACAGCCCCAGCATTTT
abundance: NA; v_gene: TRBV4-2; d_gene: TRBD1; len: 16; j_gene: TRBJ1-3; CDR3aa: CASSPSGTESGNTIYF; CDR3nt: TGTGCCAGCAGCCCCTCCGGGACAGAGTCTGGAAACACCATATATTTT
abundance: NA; v_gene: TRBV15; d_gene: NA; len: 14; j_gene: TRBJ2-7; CDR3aa: CATSRGGDPYEQYF; CDR3nt: TGTGCCACCAGCAGAGGAGGGGACCCCTACGAGCAGTACTTC
abundance: NA; v_gene: TRBV19; d_gene: NA; len: 14; j_gene: TRBJ2-5; CDR3aa: CASREQGGLETQYF; CDR3nt: TGTGCCAGTCGGGAACAGGGTGGATTAGAGACCCAGTACTTC
abundance: NA; v_gene: TRBV29-1; d_gene: TRBD2; len: 14; j_gene: TRBJ2-3; CDR3aa: CSVTTSGGTDTQYF; CDR3nt: TGCAGCGTTACGACTAGCGGGGGCACAGATACGCAGTATTTT